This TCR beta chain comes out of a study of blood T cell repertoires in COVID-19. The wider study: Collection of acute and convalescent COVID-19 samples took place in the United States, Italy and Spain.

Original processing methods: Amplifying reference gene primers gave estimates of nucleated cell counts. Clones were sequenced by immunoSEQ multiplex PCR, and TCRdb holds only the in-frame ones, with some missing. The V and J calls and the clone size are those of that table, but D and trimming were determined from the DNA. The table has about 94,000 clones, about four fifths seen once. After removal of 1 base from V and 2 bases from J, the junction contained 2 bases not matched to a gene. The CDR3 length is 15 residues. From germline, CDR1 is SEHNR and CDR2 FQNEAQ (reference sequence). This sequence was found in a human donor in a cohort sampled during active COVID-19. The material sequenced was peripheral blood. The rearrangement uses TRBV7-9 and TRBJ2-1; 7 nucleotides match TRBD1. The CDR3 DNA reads TGTGCCAGCAGCTTAGGGCAGGGGGCCTACAATGAGCAGTTCTTC. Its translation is CASSLGQGAYNEQFF.